This record looks at one TCR beta chain sequence and its context. Its antigen specificity is not known. It has no much larger one-base neighbor in the sample; base qualities were not kept. The collaborating institutions used their own protocols to collect whole blood in K2EDTA tubes. Collaborator samples were shipped for TCRbeta analysis as frozen whole blood, isolated PBMCs, or DNA extracted from either sample type. These data come from a study of blood T cell repertoires in COVID-19 (TCRdb year 2020). About the investigation overall: Collaborator samples came from the United States, Italy and Spain and covered acute and convalescent phases of COVID-19. The prospective study material was composed of cDNA or gDNA derived from T cells, B-cell-depleted T cells, or PBMCs. Subjects who had been exposed to COVID-19, were actively infected with it, or had recovered from it provided the deeply sampled blood TCRbeta repertoires that made up the dataset. The repertoires were made available in a free public database intended to serve as a resource for research on the immune response to SARS-CoV-2. Samples were obtained from the ongoing ImmuneRACE study (first 160 participants) and from about 1,300 subjects provided by 6 global collaborators. Sample metadata almost always included a de-identified subject ID, COVID-19 status, age in years and sex. Where available, HLA class I and class II types were taken from metadata supplied by the sample provider and were not determined by assay-based typing. Study-level results and caveats: How much clinical and demographic metadata was included differed by source and by participant, and the metadata was provided uncurated.

The immunoSEQ Assay, a bias-controlled multiplex PCR, was used to amplify TCRbeta CDR3 regions from genomic DNA. The paper's processing steps were these. Within the assay, amplification of reference gene primers was used to estimate how many nucleated cells each sample contained. Sequence reads were collapsed and filtered to measure the absolute abundance of every unique TCRbeta CDR3 rearrangement. Productive Simpson clonality was computed per sample as the square root of Simpson's diversity index over productive rearrangements. TCRdb carries this immuneACCESS record with in-frame sequences only. Its versions omit some clonotypes, under half of them owing to an unresolved V gene in the studies checked, with the rest unexplained. That table supplies the V and J calls and clone size; D and trimming were determined from the DNA. The sample includes more than 95,000 clones, with 55% to 70% observed a single time. 2% to 2.5% of the sample is taken by the ten largest.

The germline V gene gives CDR1 as MNHEY and CDR2 as SVGAGI. Reading from cysteine to phenylalanine, the CDR3 counts 13 amino acids. The only DNA kept is the CDR3, 39 bases in frame from the first base. At the junction V is shortened by 2 bases and J by 5 bases; bases outside the gene matches: 2. Rearrangement joined TRBV6-5 to TRBJ1-1, with TRBD1 identical over 7 junction bases. What was sequenced was peripheral blood. The clonotype comes from a woman between 65 and 79 years old with acute or convalescent COVID-19. The CDR3 protein: CASSYRTGTEAFF. The DNA sequence is as follows: TGTGCCAGCAGTTACCGGACAGGTACTGAAGCTTTCTTT.